The 19 T cell receptor beta chains in this list originate from one sample, sequenced in a study of monozygotic twins with cystic fibrosis. Assay: immunoSEQ multiplex PCR; the TCRdb copy retains only in-frame clones and omits some. The repertoire holds approximately 36,000 clones, about nine tenths seen once, with under 0.25% in the top ten. Sequenced input: blood. The receptors here all came from a boy aged 2 to 9 with cystic fibrosis.

The V call is TRBV6-5, the J call TRBJ1-5, with D possibly being TRBD1 (5 bases). CDR3 size: 13 residues. The germline gives CDR1 MNHEY, CDR2 SVGAGI. Trimming pared 8 bases from V and 2 bases from J, leaving 10 bases between. The CDR3 here is CASGTGGNQPQHF. The CDR3 bases are TGTGCCAGCGGCACAGGCGGCAATCAGCCCCAGCATTTT.

The V call is TRBV9, the J call TRBJ1-2; unclear D gene. Trimming removed 0 bases from V and 8 bases from J, with 11 bases in between. Germline CDR1 and CDR2: SGDLS and YYNGEE. This CDR3 spans 13 amino acids. The CDR3 DNA reads TGTGCCAGCAGCGTAGGTGGTGGCGGGGGCTACACCTTC. Amino acid sequence: CASSVGGGGGYTF.

The CDR3 DNA sequence: TGTGCCAGCAGCTTAGGGGGTGTGAGCACAGATACGCAGTATTTT. It specifies CASSLGGVSTDTQYF. V gene TRBV7-2 combines with J gene TRBJ2-3; D is uncertain. This CDR3 has 15 residues. CDR1 is SGHTA, CDR2 FQGNSA, per germline. The V end was cut by 1 base, the J end by 0 bases, with 8 bases between.

There are a few counts of this clone. The chain couples TRBV18 to TRBJ1-2; 7 bases fit TRBD1. The CDR3 covers 13 residues. Trimming removed 3 bases from V and 3 bases from J; junction bases left unmatched: 1. Germline CDR1 reads KGHSH; CDR2 reads LQKENI. CDR3 residues: CASSPTGDYGYTF. The CDR3 DNA reads as TGTGCCAGCTCACCTACAGGGGACTATGGCTACACCTTC.

The chain is built from TRBV23-1 and TRBJ1-1; D is perhaps TRBD1 (5 bases). TRBV23-1 is placed among ORFs of uncertain function. There are 12 residues in the CDR3. The V and J ends lost 8 bases and 5 bases respectively, with 12 bases between them. The CDR3 nucleotides read TGCGCCAGCCAAGATGGGGGGACTGAAGCTTTCTTT. Translation gives CASQDGGTEAFF.

This clone occurred once. The rearrangement joins TRBV6-4 to TRBJ2-5; D is undetermined. The CDR3 is 10 amino acids. Germline-derived CDR1 and CDR2 are MRHNA and SNTAGT. V dropped 0 bases and J dropped 9 bases, with 2 bases sitting between them. The CDR3 coding sequence is TGTGCCAGCAGTGACTCGTCCCAGTACTTC. Its translation is CASSDSSQYF.

The chain employs TRBV5-6 and TRBJ1-2; D unresolved. Germline V lookup: CDR1 SGHDT, CDR2 YYEEEE. CDR3 size: 14 residues. V lost 3 bases, J lost 0 bases, and 9 bases lay in between. In DNA, the CDR3 is TGTGCCAGCAGCTGGGGTCTAGCTAACTATGGCTACACCTTC. This translates into CASSWGLANYGYTF.

This clone was counted a single time. The chain is built from TRBV13 and TRBJ2-1, with no clear D. This CDR3 region has 15 residues. Per the germline V gene, CDR1 is PRHDT and CDR2 is FYEKMQ (reference sequence). Trimming stripped 2 bases from V and 4 bases from J, with 12 bases between. As DNA, the CDR3 is TGTGCCAGCAGCTTAACATGGGTTGGGTACAATGAGCAGTTCTTC. Its protein product is CASSLTWVGYNEQFF.

The chain recombines TRBV27 with TRBJ1-2; D gene uncertain. V lost 3 bases to trimming and J lost 3 bases, with 11 bases between them. CDR3 size: 14 residues. Germline values: CDR1 MNHEY, CDR2 SMNVEV (reference sequence). This CDR3 is CASSFGLGHYGYTF. In DNA, the CDR3 is TGTGCCAGCAGTTTCGGATTAGGTCACTATGGCTACACCTTC.

The chain couples TRBV7-2 to TRBJ1-1; the D is unclear. The CDR3 loop spans 12 amino acids. V lost 6 bases to trimming and J lost 7 bases, with 12 bases between them. Germline V lookup: CDR1 SGHTA, CDR2 FQGNSA. As DNA, the CDR3 is TGTGCCAGCAGATATAGTGGGCTTGAAGCTTTCTTT. It translates to CASRYSGLEAFF.

The chain combines TRBV10-3 with TRBJ1-2, with TRBD1 matching 7 bases. CDR1 and CDR2 from the germline V gene are ENHRY and SYGVKD. Losses at the gene ends were 0 bases for V and 6 bases for J; bases not matched to a gene: 10. The CDR3 totals 16 residues. As DNA, the CDR3 is TGTGCCATCAGTGAGTCATCTGGCAGGGGGACGGATGGCTACACCTTC. Translation gives CAISESSGRGTDGYTF.

The gene calls are TRBV11-2 and TRBJ2-7; unclear D gene. V lost 2 bases to trimming and J lost 0 bases, with 2 bases between them. The CDR3 loop spans 12 amino acids. Germline V CDR1 and CDR2: SGHAT, FQNNGV. The CDR3 sequence: CASSLSSYEQYF. DNA for the CDR3: TGTGCCAGCAGCTTAAGCTCCTACGAGCAGTACTTC.

The V call is TRBV9, the J call TRBJ1-1; the match to TRBD1 covers 9 bases. This CDR3 has 16 residues. The J segment lost 7 bases and the V segment lost 0 bases, leaving 10 bases of the junction unmatched. CDR1 is SGDLS, CDR2 YYNGEE, per germline. The CDR3 sequence: CASSVETGGRYDEAFF. The DNA of the CDR3 is TGTGCCAGCAGCGTAGAGACAGGGGGTAGGTATGATGAAGCTTTCTTT.

The chain carries TRBV5-4 and TRBJ2-1, with 14 bases that match TRBD2. After removal of 0 bases from V and 6 bases from J, the junction contained 5 bases not matched to a gene. Per germline, CDR1 SGHNT and CDR2 YYREEE (reference sequence). This CDR3 comprises 17 residues. Written as DNA, the CDR3 is TGTGCCAGCAGCTTGGGACTGACTAGCGGGGGGGCCAATGAGCAGTTCTTC. Protein sequence: CASSLGLTSGGANEQFF.

The rearrangement uses TRBV5-1 and TRBJ2-2; D is unclear. The CDR3 covers 15 residues. V shed 4 bases and J shed 3 bases, with 13 bases lying between them. Germline V CDR1 and CDR2: SGHRS, YFSETQ. The CDR3 reads CASSAETQHTGELFF. The CDR3, as DNA: TGCGCCAGCAGCGCTGAAACACAGCACACCGGGGAGCTGTTTTTT.

The chain uses TRBV29-1 and TRBJ1-2; tentatively, D is TRBD1 (5 bases). The CDR3 is made up of 13 amino acids. V lost 6 bases, J lost 8 bases, and 19 bases lay in between. Germline-derived CDR1 and CDR2 are SQVTM and ANQGSEA. The CDR3 region is CSVGPPPMGGYTF. DNA of the CDR3: TGCAGCGTGGGGCCACCCCCTATGGGAGGCTACACCTTC. Together with reference TRBV29-1 and TRBJ1-2, the CDR3 gives the full variable domain: SAVISQKPSRDICQRGTSLTIQCQVDSQVTMMFWYRQQPGQSLTLIATANQGSEATYESGFVIDKFPISRPNLTFSTLTVSNMSPEDSSIYLCSVGPPPMGGYTFGSGTRLTVV.

The V gene is TRBV29-1, the J gene TRBJ2-7, with D possibly TRBD2 on 6 matching bases. Trimming shortened V by 6 bases and J by 4 bases, and 19 bases separated the two germline ends. Germline V gene lookup returns CDR1 SQVTM and CDR2 ANQGSEA. The CDR3 is 14 residues long. The CDR3 sequence is CSVTGDSGFYEQYF. Written as DNA, the CDR3 is TGCAGCGTGACCGGAGACAGCGGGTTTTACGAGCAGTACTTC.

This chain joins TRBV5-1 and TRBJ2-3, with D possibly TRBD2 on 6 matching bases. The CDR3 covers 16 residues. The ends were cut back, 5 bases at V and 1 base at J, with 17 bases in the middle. The V gene's germline CDR1 is SGHRS and CDR2 YFSETQ. The CDR3 loop reads CASRSLADTRTDTQYF. Here the CDR3 DNA reads TGCGCCAGCAGGTCACTAGCCGACACACGCACAGATACGCAGTATTTT. The full variable domain, in which reference TRBV5-1 and TRBJ2-3 provide the parts outside the CDR3, is KAGVTQTPRYLIKTRGQQVTLSCSPISGHRSVSWYQQTPGQGLQFLFEYFSETQRNKGNFPGRFSGRQFSNSRSEMNVSTLELGDSALYLCASRSLADTRTDTQYFGPGTRLTVL.

The chain uses TRBV19 and TRBJ1-2; 7 positions agree with TRBD1. Germline CDR1 and CDR2: LNHDA and SQIVND (reference sequence). Unmatched junction bases numbered 12, after V lost 10 bases and J lost 4 bases. The CDR3 has 14 residues. In DNA form, the CDR3 reads TGTGCCACGACCCCCCTGGACAGGTCCTATGGCTACACCTTC. Amino acids: CATTPLDRSYGYTF. Based on the CDR3 plus reference TRBV19 and TRBJ1-2, the full variable domain is DGGITQSPKYLFRKEGQNVTLSCEQNLNHDAMYWYRQDPGQGLRLIYYSQIVNDFQKGDIAEGYSVSREKKESFPLTVTSAQKNPTAFYLCATTPLDRSYGYTFGSGTRLTVV.